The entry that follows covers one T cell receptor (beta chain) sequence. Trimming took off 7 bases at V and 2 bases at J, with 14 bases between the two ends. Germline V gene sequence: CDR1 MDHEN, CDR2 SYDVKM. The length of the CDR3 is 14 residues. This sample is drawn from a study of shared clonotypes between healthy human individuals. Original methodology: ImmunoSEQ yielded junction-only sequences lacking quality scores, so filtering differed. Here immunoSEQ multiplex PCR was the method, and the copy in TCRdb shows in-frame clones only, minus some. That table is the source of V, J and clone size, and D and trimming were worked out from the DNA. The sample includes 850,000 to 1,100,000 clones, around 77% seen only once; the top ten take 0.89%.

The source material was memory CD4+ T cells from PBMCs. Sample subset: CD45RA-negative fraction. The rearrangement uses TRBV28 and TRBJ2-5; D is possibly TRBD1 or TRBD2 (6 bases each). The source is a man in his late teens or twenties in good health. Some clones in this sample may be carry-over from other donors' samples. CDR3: CASTKEGGQETQYF. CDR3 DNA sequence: TGTGCCAGCACCAAAGAGGGGGGACAAGAGACCCAGTACTTC. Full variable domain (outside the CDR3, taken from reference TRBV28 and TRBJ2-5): DVKVTQSSRYLVKRTGEKVFLECVQDMDHENMFWYRQDPGLGLRLIYFSYDVKMKEKGDIPEGYSVSREKKERFSLILESASTNQTSMYLCASTKEGGQETQYFGPGTRLLVL.